The entry below describes one T cell receptor (beta chain). This sample was included in a study of blood T cell repertoires in COVID-19. About the research overall: Italy, Spain and the United States were the sources of the convalescent and acute COVID-19 samples.

The table came from immunoSEQ multiplex PCR; TCRdb's copy has only in-frame clones and leaves some out. The table includes fewer than 40,000 clones, nearly 90% detected once. This sequence was found in a man in his 70s with active COVID-19. Sequenced input: peripheral blood.

CDR3 bases: TGCAGCGTTGATCGGGTTCTTCACTCTGGAAACACCATATATTTT. This gives the protein CSVDRVLHSGNTIYF. The V gene is TRBV29-1, the J gene TRBJ1-3; D is uncertain. CDR3 length: 15 residues. From germline, CDR1 is SQVTM and CDR2 ANQGSEA. V was cut by 3 bases and J by 0 bases, with 12 bases left in between.